The 9 T cell receptor beta chains in this list originate from one sample, sequenced in a study of tumor-infiltrating lymphocytes in primary liver carcinoma. Investigators took RNA and DNA out together from approximately 22-30 mg of unsorted bulk tissue. The investigators made TCR beta cDNA from roughly 0.45 ug total RNA, using a constant-region primer. Three rounds of nested multiplex PCR with slightly modified ARM-PCR produced TCR beta libraries. The study ran its first two PCR rounds for around 10 cycles each, using TRBV1-TRBV30 forward primers and a C-beta reverse primer. TCRdb recomputed calls from the multiplex PCR reads with MiXCR, one row per CDR3 protein. The table lists about 130,000 distinct CDR3 sequences, 55% to 75% of them singletons. Sequenced input: liver tumor tissue from sampling region 3. Subset described: tumor region T3, left-lateral pole. All receptors come from a woman aged 55-69 years with primary liver carcinoma and hepatitis B virus infection.

With respect to this clonotype: One junction end disagrees with the germline gene, perhaps due to a read error. The CDR3 DNA reads TGTGCCTGCAGTTTCGGACAGGGTGGCAATGAGCAGTTCTTC. This encodes CACSFGQGGNEQFF. The chain couples TRBV27 to TRBJ2-1; 8 nucleotides align to TRBD1. CDR1 is MNHEY and CDR2 is SMNVEV in the germline V gene (reference sequence). CDR3 length: 14 amino acids.

The chain links TRBV11-1 to TRBJ2-7, with D tentatively TRBD1 (6 bases). The CDR3 runs to 15 residues. Germline V lookup: CDR1 SGHAT, CDR2 FQDESV (reference sequence). V was cut by 7 bases and J by 6 bases, with 22 bases left in between. This CDR3 is CASTPRTVGLREQYF. CDR3 coding DNA: TGTGCCAGCACCCCTCGGACAGTAGGACTGCGCGAGCAGTACTTC.

Regarding this clonotype: The final CDR3 position lacks the conserved phenylalanine or tryptophan, pointing to a likely read error. The limits of the CDR3 on the DNA are not certain, so only TCRdb's listed CDR3 is given. The V and J genes are TRBV11-2 and TRBJ2-7; TRBD2 reflects the table's D call only, with no check against the DNA. Germline values: CDR1 SGHAT, CDR2 FQNNGV. The CDR3 is 18 amino acids in total, end residues counted. CDR3 region: CASSLDWVSLTGPYEQHS.

Regarding this clonotype: A much larger clonotype is one base distant, so this may be a read error. The chain employs TRBV6-6 and TRBJ2-7; D is perhaps TRBD1 (5 bases). Germline CDR1 and CDR2: MNHNY and SVGAGI (reference sequence). This CDR3 region has 15 residues. V was cut by 0 bases and J by 6 bases, with 15 bases left in between. The CDR3 here is CASSYSTARVCEQYF. DNA for the CDR3: TGTGCCAGCAGTTACTCGACAGCTAGGGTGTGCGAGCAGTACTTC.

This clonotype was counted a few times. Being one base from a much bigger clone, this may be a read error. The chain links TRBV6-5 to TRBJ2-4; 8 bases agree with TRBD2. J was trimmed by 2 bases and V by 3 bases; bases with no gene match: 9. CDR3 size: 17 residues. Per the germline V gene, CDR1 is MNHEY and CDR2 is SVGAGI. In DNA form, the CDR3 reads TGTGCCAGCAGTTATTCCTTCACTAGCGGCCCCAAAAACATTCAGTACTTC. This sequence encodes CASSYSFTSGPKNIQYF.

This clonotype was seen only once. One end of the junction varies from germline; a read error may be responsible. The chain is built from TRBV11-2 and TRBJ2-5, with D unresolved. The CDR3 is made up of 10 amino acids. The V gene's germline CDR1 is SGHAT and CDR2 FQNNGV. CDR3 sequence reads: CASGTRAQHF. CDR3 DNA: TGTGCCAGCGGAACTCGGGCCCAGCACTTC.

As to this clonotype: The junction does not match germline at one end; this may be a read error. This chain uses TRBV11-2 with TRBJ2-1, with D possibly matching TRBD2 (6 bases). The CDR3 length is 15 residues. CDR1 and CDR2 (germline): SGHAT, FQNNGV. The CDR3 spells CASSLDSGAYNEQFF. The CDR3 coding sequence is TGTGCCAGCAGCTTAGATTCGGGAGCCTACAATGAGCAATTCTTC.

This clonotype was seen a single time. The chain links TRBV9 to TRBJ2-5; a weak D match, TRBD2 (5 bases). Germline values: CDR1 SGDLS, CDR2 YYNGEE. The CDR3 totals 14 residues. Trimming stripped 0 bases from V and 0 bases from J, with 6 bases between. The CDR3 loop reads CASSVGSDQETQYF. The CDR3 DNA reads TGTGCCAGCAGCGTAGGTAGCGACCAAGAGACCCAGTACTTC.

A remark on this clonotype: A much larger clone lies a single base off, so this may be a read error. The chain couples TRBV29-1 to TRBJ2-7; possible D gene TRBD1, 6 bases. This CDR3 comprises 14 residues. The ends were cut back, 6 bases at V and 2 bases at J, with 17 bases in the middle. The V gene's germline CDR1 is SQVTM and CDR2 ANQGSEA. CDR3 nucleotides: TGCAGCGTCGCAGGACAGATCGGACCCTACGAGCAGTACTTC. Translated, it gives CSVAGQIGPYEQYF.